A selection of T cell receptor beta chains follows, all from one sample in a study of cytomegalovirus exposure and HLA in healthy donors. Sequencing was performed with immunoSEQ multiplex PCR; in TCRdb, only in-frame clones are kept and a portion is missing. The sample comprises 120,000 to 150,000 clones, around 75% of which are singletons, and around 4% rests with the top ten. Sequencing used PBMCs. The receptors here all came from a man between 60 and 75 years old in good health and CMV-seronegative. CDR3s include the opening cysteine and the closing phenylalanine or tryptophan. Each record gives: J gene, V gene, D gene, clone size, CDR3 DNA, CDR3 protein. D genes are given only for firm matches. Clone size appears in some rows only: once, few, many, or a class for an expanded clone.

J: TRBJ1-5; V: TRBV5-1; D: -; size: -; DNA: TGCGCCAGCAGCCCGAGGGGGGGTCGGCAGCCCCAGCATTTT; CDR3: CASSPRGGRQPQHF
J: TRBJ2-3; V: TRBV11-3; D: TRBD1; size: -; DNA: TGTGCCAGCAGCTTAGTCGGGACAGGGAGGAATACGCAGTATTTT; CDR3: CASSLVGTGRNTQYF
J: TRBJ2-7; V: TRBV7-2; D: -; size: -; DNA: TGTGCCAGCAGCCCAACTGGACGGGGGACCTACGAGCAGTACTTC; CDR3: CASSPTGRGTYEQYF
J: TRBJ1-3; V: TRBV7-9; D: -; size: -; DNA: TGTGCCAGCAGCTTAGGAAACGGGATCTCTGGAAACACCATATATTTT; CDR3: CASSLGNGISGNTIYF
J: TRBJ2-5; V: TRBV5-1; D: -; size: once; DNA: TGCGCCAGCAGCTCGCCAGAGGCAACCCAAGAGACCCAGTACTTC; CDR3: CASSSPEATQETQYF
J: TRBJ2-3; V: TRBV6-5; D: TRBD1; size: -; DNA: TGTGCCAGCAGTTACTCGGGACAGGGAGGTGATACGCAGTATTTT; CDR3: CASSYSGQGGDTQYF
J: TRBJ2-2; V: TRBV4-3; D: -; size: -; DNA: TGCGCCAGCAGCCAAGTAGGGGGGGGCGACGGGGAGCTGTTTTTT; CDR3: CASSQVGGGDGELFF
J: TRBJ2-7; V: TRBV10-3; D: TRBD1; size: -; DNA: TGTGCCATCAGTGGCGCCGGGGGACAGGGGCACTACGAGCAGTACTTC; CDR3: CAISGAGGQGHYEQYF
J: TRBJ1-2; V: TRBV29-1; D: TRBD1; size: -; DNA: TGCAGCGTTGAAGATTTAGACAGGGGTCCGTATGGCTACACCTTC; CDR3: CSVEDLDRGPYGYTF
J: TRBJ2-5; V: TRBV6-1; D: TRBD2; size: few; DNA: TGTGCCAGCAGTACTAGCGGGGATAGGGGGGAGACCCAGTACTTC; CDR3: CASSTSGDRGETQYF
J: TRBJ1-5; V: TRBV7-8; D: -; size: few; DNA: TGTGCCAGCAGCTTAAGTCCAGGGAATCAGCCCCAGCATTTT; CDR3: CASSLSPGNQPQHF
J: TRBJ2-7; V: TRBV5-6; D: -; size: once; DNA: TGTGCCAGCAGCTTGGCCGGGGTATCCTACGAGCAGTACTTC; CDR3: CASSLAGVSYEQYF
J: TRBJ2-1; V: TRBV30; D: TRBD2; size: -; DNA: TGTGCCTGGAGTGTAAATCGACAGTTGGGACTAGCGGGAAGGAATGAGCAGTTCTTC; CDR3: CAWSVNRQLGLAGRNEQFF
J: TRBJ1-3; V: TRBV6-5; D: -; size: -; DNA: TGTGCCAGCAGTTACGCGCCAGGGCGAGGAAACACCATATATTTT; CDR3: CASSYAPGRGNTIYF
J: TRBJ2-2; V: TRBV28; D: TRBD2; size: -; DNA: TGTGCCAGCAGTCCTCCCGGGACTAGTGTCGGGGAGCTGTTTTTT; CDR3: CASSPPGTSVGELFF
J: TRBJ2-5; V: TRBV30; D: -; size: few; DNA: TGTGCCTGGAGTGTTGCAGGTATAGAGACCCAGTACTTC; CDR3: CAWSVAGIETQYF
J: TRBJ2-7; V: TRBV27; D: -; size: -; DNA: TGTGCCAGCAGTTTCAACGGGAGAGAGCAGTACTTC; CDR3: CASSFNGREQYF
J: TRBJ1-1; V: TRBV11-3; D: -; size: -; DNA: TGTGCCAGCAGCTTCTGGGGAGGTGAAGCTTTCTTT; CDR3: CASSFWGGEAFF
J: TRBJ2-7; V: TRBV6-1; D: -; size: few; DNA: TGTGCCAGCCGCATAGGCGGTACCTCCTACGAGCAGTACTTC; CDR3: CASRIGGTSYEQYF
J: TRBJ2-3; V: TRBV7-8; D: TRBD2; size: -; DNA: TGTGCCAGCAGCCCTAGTCGTGTCGGGACTAGGCCCACAGATACGCAGTATTTT; CDR3: CASSPSRVGTRPTDTQYF
J: TRBJ2-5; V: TRBV2; D: TRBD1; size: -; DNA: TGTGCCAGCAGAGCCGGGACAGGGGGCGTTGAGACCCAGTACTTC; CDR3: CASRAGTGGVETQYF
J: TRBJ2-4; V: TRBV19; D: TRBD1; size: few; DNA: TGTGCCAGTAATCGGGACAGGGGAAGCATTCAGTACTTC; CDR3: CASNRDRGSIQYF
J: TRBJ2-3; V: TRBV2; D: -; size: -; DNA: TGTGCCAGCAGTGAGGGCGATACGCAGTATTTT; CDR3: CASSEGDTQYF
J: TRBJ2-3; V: TRBV27; D: -; size: -; DNA: TGTGCCAGCAATCGGACAGATACGCAGTATTTT; CDR3: CASNRTDTQYF
J: TRBJ1-3; V: TRBV28; D: -; size: few; DNA: TGTGCCAGCAGTTTAGTGAGCTCTGGAAACACCATATATTTT; CDR3: CASSLVSSGNTIYF
J: TRBJ1-6; V: TRBV28; D: TRBD1; size: -; DNA: TGTGCCGGTGGACAGGGCGATTCACCCCTCCACTTT; CDR3: CAGGQGDSPLHF
J: TRBJ1-1; V: TRBV4-2; D: -; size: -; DNA: TGTGCCAGCAGCCAAGACTCGGTACAGATTGAAGCTTTCTTT; CDR3: CASSQDSVQIEAFF
J: TRBJ1-1; V: TRBV19; D: -; size: few; DNA: TGTGCCAGTAGTGCCCAGTGGAACACTGAAGCTTTCTTT; CDR3: CASSAQWNTEAFF
J: TRBJ2-5; V: TRBV7-2; D: TRBD2; size: -; DNA: TGTGCCAGCAGCCAGGGACTAGCGAGCCAAGAGACCCAGTACTTC; CDR3: CASSQGLASQETQYF
J: TRBJ1-4; V: TRBV7-9; D: -; size: -; DNA: TGTGCCAGCAAAACAGCAGGGGAAAAACTGTTTTTT; CDR3: CASKTAGEKLFF
J: TRBJ1-6; V: TRBV9; D: -; size: -; DNA: TGTGCCAGCAGCTCCTCAGGGGTTGGGGAGTCACCCCTCCACTTT; CDR3: CASSSSGVGESPLHF
J: TRBJ1-2; V: TRBV29-1; D: -; size: -; DNA: TGCAGCGTTGAGGGGGGGACGGGCTATGGCTACACCTTC; CDR3: CSVEGGTGYGYTF
J: TRBJ1-1; V: TRBV27; D: TRBD1; size: -; DNA: TGTGCCAGCAGTATCCAGACAGGGGGTGAAGCTTTCTTT; CDR3: CASSIQTGGEAFF
J: TRBJ1-1; V: TRBV9; D: -; size: -; DNA: TGTGCCAGCAGCGTAGCCCCACAGGGAAACACTGAAGCTTTCTTT; CDR3: CASSVAPQGNTEAFF
J: TRBJ1-5; V: TRBV28; D: -; size: few; DNA: TGTGCCAGCAGTTTATTAGCGGCGATCAATCAGCCCCAGCATTTT; CDR3: CASSLLAAINQPQHF
J: TRBJ1-2; V: TRBV6-6; D: -; size: -; DNA: TGTGCCAGCAGTCCGACGGGGGGAGACTATGGCTACACCTTC; CDR3: CASSPTGGDYGYTF
J: TRBJ2-2; V: TRBV11-2; D: TRBD2; size: few; DNA: TGTGCCAGCAACCCGACTAGCGGGAACACCGGGGAGCTGTTTTTT; CDR3: CASNPTSGNTGELFF
J: TRBJ2-1; V: TRBV7-8; D: TRBD2; size: -; DNA: TGTGCCAGCAGCTTAGAACTAGCGGCCTACAATGAGCAGTTCTTC; CDR3: CASSLELAAYNEQFF
J: TRBJ2-3; V: TRBV5-1; D: TRBD2; size: -; DNA: TGCGCCAGCAAGGAGGAGCTAGCGGGAGGGATTAGATTTGATACGCAGTATTTT; CDR3: CASKEELAGGIRFDTQYF